These 12 T cell receptor beta chains were all obtained from the same sample, sequenced in a study of shared clonotypes between healthy human individuals. Sequencing used immunoSEQ multiplex PCR; TCRdb keeps in-frame clones, though not all of them. The sample gives over 1.4 million clones, roughly 96% of which show up once; approximately 1.1% is in the top ten. The sample taken for sequencing was naive CD4+ T cells sorted from blood. Subset of the sample: CD45RA+ positively selected. These receptors all come from a man aged 30-40 years in good health.

The chain carries TRBV7-9 and TRBJ2-6; weak D call: TRBD1 (6 bases). The V gene lost 3 bases and the J gene lost 3 bases, with 12 bases spanning the gap. The CDR3 contains 16 residues. The germline CDR1 and CDR2 sequences are SEHNR and FQNEAQ (reference sequence). The CDR3 spells CASSFSGGGGANVLTF. Written as DNA, the CDR3 is TGTGCCAGCAGCTTCAGTGGGGGCGGTGGGGCCAACGTCCTGACTTTC.

This clone was seen a single time. J is TRBJ1-1 and V is TRBV6-5, with D possibly being TRBD1 (5 bases). The V gene's germline CDR1 is MNHEY and CDR2 SVGAGI. The CDR3 totals 13 residues. V lost 8 bases, J lost 3 bases, and 13 bases lay in between. In DNA form, the CDR3 reads TGTGCCAGCGGGAAGACAGTCCACACTGAAGCTTTCTTT. Amino acids: CASGKTVHTEAFF.

The chain recombines TRBV11-2 with TRBJ1-1; D possibly corresponds to TRBD1 (5 bases). The CDR3 sequence is 15 residues long. With 0 bases removed from V and 2 bases from J, the gap between germline ends came to 10 bases. CDR1 is SGHAT, CDR2 FQNNGV, per germline. The chain's CDR3 is CASSLEARANTEAFF. The DNA for the CDR3 is TGTGCCAGCAGCTTAGAGGCCAGGGCAAACACTGAAGCTTTCTTT.

The V gene is TRBV29-1, the J gene TRBJ2-1, with 9 nucleotides matching TRBD2. The CDR3 length is 12 residues. Germline CDR1 and CDR2: SQVTM and ANQGSEA. V shed 3 bases, J shed 9 bases, and the junction held 3 bases outside the gene matches. The CDR3 spells CSVDLAGVEQFF. In DNA form, the CDR3 reads TGCAGCGTTGATTTAGCGGGAGTTGAGCAGTTCTTC.

The gene calls are TRBV28 and TRBJ2-7; D is unclear. The CDR3 loop spans 13 amino acids. V was shortened by 5 bases and J by 4 bases, with 12 bases between the two germline ends. The germline CDR1 and CDR2 sequences are MDHEN and SYDVKM. The chain's CDR3 is CASSAPVLYEQYF. The CDR3 DNA reads as TGTGCCAGCAGTGCCCCTGTCCTGTACGAGCAGTACTTC.

This chain connects TRBV5-4 to TRBJ2-5, with D uncertain. The CDR3 is 13 amino acids. V was cut by 2 bases and J by 2 bases, with 7 bases left in between. CDR1 and CDR2 (germline): SGHNT, YYREEE (reference sequence). The CDR3 here is CASSFEQQETQYF. Written as DNA, the CDR3 is TGTGCCAGCAGCTTTGAACAGCAAGAGACCCAGTACTTC.

The V call is TRBV19, the J call TRBJ2-7, with 11 bases that match TRBD1. The CDR3 loop spans 14 amino acids. The germline V gene has CDR1 LNHDA and CDR2 SQIVND (reference sequence). J was trimmed by 7 bases and V by 5 bases; bases with no gene match: 7. The CDR3 spells CASSPGQGALEQYF. The CDR3 coding sequence is TGTGCCAGTAGTCCCGGACAGGGGGCCCTTGAGCAGTACTTC.

As for this clone: Other DNA sequences in the same sample also yield this CDR3. V and J are TRBV5-1 and TRBJ2-5; 12 nucleotides line up with TRBD2. The V gene end was trimmed by 4 bases and the J gene end by 4 bases; junction bases not matched to a gene: 5. The CDR3 spans 15 residues. Germline-derived CDR1 and CDR2 are SGHRS and YFSETQ. CDR3 sequence (DNA): TGCGCCAGCAGCCACGGACTAGCGGGAAGAGAGACCCAGTACTTC. Amino acid sequence: CASSHGLAGRETQYF.

This chain links TRBV29-1 with TRBJ1-3; D not resolved. V was clipped by 7 bases and J by 8 bases, with 21 bases between them. Per the germline V gene, CDR1 is SQVTM and CDR2 is ANQGSEA. This CDR3 is built from 14 residues. The CDR3 protein is CSAPQGPTRHTIYF. DNA for the CDR3: TGCAGCGCTCCGCAAGGACCCACTAGACACACCATATATTTT. Drawing the rest from reference TRBV29-1 and TRBJ1-3, the complete variable domain is SAVISQKPSRDICQRGTSLTIQCQVDSQVTMMFWYRQQPGQSLTLIATANQGSEATYESGFVIDKFPISRPNLTFSTLTVSNMSPEDSSIYLCSAPQGPTRHTIYFGEGSWLTVV.

V usage is TRBV5-1 and J usage is TRBJ2-1, with 9 nucleotides matching TRBD1. After removal of 0 bases from V and 6 bases from J, the junction contained 7 bases not matched to a gene. Germline CDR1 and CDR2: SGHRS and YFSETQ. The CDR3 has 16 amino acids. The CDR3 nucleotides read TGCGCCAGCAGCTTGGTAGGGGGGACAGGGAGCAATGAGCAGTTCTTC. Translating it yields CASSLVGGTGSNEQFF.

J is TRBJ1-4 and V is TRBV27; 8 bases map to TRBD1. Trimming removed 6 bases from V and 7 bases from J; junction bases left unmatched: 10. The V gene's germline CDR1 is MNHEY and CDR2 SMNVEV (reference sequence). There are 15 residues in the CDR3. The CDR3, as DNA: TGTGCCAGCAGCCCCACCGGGACAGGTGGTGAAAAACTGTTTTTT. It specifies CASSPTGTGGEKLFF.

The chain carries TRBV9 and TRBJ2-3; 7 bases are a match to TRBD2. Germline CDR1 and CDR2: SGDLS and YYNGEE. This CDR3 is 14 amino acids long. J gave up 4 bases and V 4 bases, and 6 bases lay outside the gene matches. The CDR3 nucleotides read TGTGCCAGCAGCATCCGGGACTACTCAGATACGCAGTATTTT. It yields the protein CASSIRDYSDTQYF.